This is a list of T cell receptor beta chains from one sample in a study of shared clonotypes between healthy human individuals. Some clones are missing from TCRdb's copy, which holds only in-frame ones; the method was immunoSEQ multiplex PCR. The table records fewer than 3 million clones, 85% to 95% of them present only once. Sample: naive CD4+ T cells from PBMCs. The source is a man younger than 35 in good health. Some clones in this sample may be carry-over from other donors' samples. Both conserved end residues are part of each CDR3. The order of the fields is CDR3 length, clone size, J gene, D gene, V gene, CDR3 DNA, CDR3 protein. D genes are given only for firm matches. Part of the rows lack a size; the others show once, few, many or a class for expanded clones.

15,NA,TRBJ2-7,TRBD2,TRBV7-2,TGTGCCAGCAGCTTAGGGACTAGCGGGAGGCGCGAGCAGTACTTC,CASSLGTSGRREQYF
11,NA,TRBJ2-3,TRBD1,TRBV20-1,TGCAGTGCGGGGACAGGGCAGACGCAGTATTTT,CSAGTGQTQYF
14,NA,TRBJ1-1,TRBD1,TRBV5-1,TGCGCCAGCAGCGCTACCGGGACAGGGAGTGAAGCTTTCTTT,CASSATGTGSEAFF
13,once,TRBJ2-1,TRBD1,TRBV19,TGTGCCAGTAGTATCGAGACAGGGGGTGGGCAGTTCTTC,CASSIETGGGQFF
15,NA,TRBJ1-1,NA,TRBV19,TGTGCCAGTAGTGTATCGAGGGGGTTGGGGACTGAAGCTTTCTTT,CASSVSRGLGTEAFF
15,NA,TRBJ2-3,NA,TRBV5-1,TGCGCCAGCAGCTACAATGCAGCCGGGACAGATACGCAGTATTTT,CASSYNAAGTDTQYF
11,NA,TRBJ1-1,NA,TRBV20-1,TGCAGTGCTGGGACCCTCCTGGCAGCTTTCTTT,CSAGTLLAAFF
10,few,TRBJ2-7,NA,TRBV2,TGTGCCAGCAGTGCTTACGAGCAGTACTTC,CASSAYEQYF
13,NA,TRBJ2-3,NA,TRBV28,TGTGCCAGCTTAGTGGCTCGCACAGATACGCAGTATTTT,CASLVARTDTQYF
16,NA,TRBJ2-3,NA,TRBV9,TGTGCCAGCAGCGTAGCTACGAGGGGCGGGACAGATACGCAGTATTTT,CASSVATRGGTDTQYF